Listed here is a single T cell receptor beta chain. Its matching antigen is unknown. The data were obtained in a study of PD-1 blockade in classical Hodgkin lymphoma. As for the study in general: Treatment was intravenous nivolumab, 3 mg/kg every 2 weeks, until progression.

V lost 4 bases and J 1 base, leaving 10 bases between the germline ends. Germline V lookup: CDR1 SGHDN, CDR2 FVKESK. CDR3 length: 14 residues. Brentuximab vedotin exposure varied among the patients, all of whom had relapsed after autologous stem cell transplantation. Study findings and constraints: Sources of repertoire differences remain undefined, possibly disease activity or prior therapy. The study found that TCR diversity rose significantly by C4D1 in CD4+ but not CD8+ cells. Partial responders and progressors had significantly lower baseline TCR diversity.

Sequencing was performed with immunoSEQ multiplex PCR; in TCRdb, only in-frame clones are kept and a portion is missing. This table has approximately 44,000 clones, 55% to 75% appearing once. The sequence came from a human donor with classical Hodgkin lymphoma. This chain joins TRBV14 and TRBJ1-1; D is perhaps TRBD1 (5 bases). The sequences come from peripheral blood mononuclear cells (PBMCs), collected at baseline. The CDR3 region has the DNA TGTGCCAGCAGCCTTGGGGGGGGGAACACTGAAGCTTTCTTT. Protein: CASSLGGGNTEAFF. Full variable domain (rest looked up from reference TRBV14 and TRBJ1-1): EAGVTQFPSHSVIEKGQTVTLRCDPISGHDNLYWYRRVMGKEIKFLLHFVKESKQDESGMPNNRFLAERTGGTYSTLKVQPAELEDSGVYFCASSLGGGNTEAFFGQGTRLTVV.